This T cell receptor (beta chain) was obtained from a study of vaccination effects on CD4 cells after COVID-19. About this clone: Its target is unknown.

The CDR3 contains 15 residues. CDR1 is MNHEY, CDR2 SVGAGI, per germline. V gave up 8 bases and J gave up 8 bases; unmatched junction bases: 9. Assay used: immunoSEQ multiplex PCR; TCRdb lists only in-frame clones, some missing. Of about 27,000 clones in the sample, about 70% were seen once. Using viral peptide pools, the ViraFEST assay grew out antigen-specific CD4+ T cells prior to sequencing. CD4+ T cell isolation took place after about 11 days of culture. The study found no prior SARS-CoV-2 infection in the vaccine recipients, who tested negative for nucleocapsid antibodies. Wells each received under 2.5 million PBMC, cultured with 10 IU/ml IL-2 and about 9.4 ug/ml peptides. Days 3 and 7 were when half the medium was replaced with IL-2 medium.

The sequences come from CD4+ T cells from PBMCs cultured with HCoV-NL63 spike peptides, collected before COVID-19 vaccination. This TCR was recovered from a human donor who received a COVID-19 vaccine. The V call is TRBV6-5, the J call TRBJ2-1; 13 nucleotides match TRBD2. This chain's CDR3 is CASATSGGAWDEQFF. Written as DNA, the CDR3 is TGTGCCAGCGCTACTAGCGGGGGGGCATGGGATGAGCAGTTCTTC.